This is a list of T cell receptor beta chains from one sample in a study of shared clonotypes between healthy human individuals. Some clones are missing from TCRdb's copy, which holds only in-frame ones; the method was immunoSEQ multiplex PCR. Found here are 2 million to 3 million clones, under 95% of them singletons; the top ten hold 0.36%. Material for sequencing was naive CD4+ T cells from PBMCs. These receptors were obtained from a man between 18 and 29 years old in good health. Some clones in this sample may be carry-over from other donors' samples. Both conserved end residues are part of each CDR3. The D gene is left open where the match is weak. Not every row has a clone size; where given, it reads once, few, many or a size class.

clone_size d_call j_call v_call cdr3_aa cdr3_nt
. . TRBJ2-3 TRBV5-1 CASSLAVEDTQYF TGCGCCAGCAGCTTGGCGGTCGAGGATACGCAGTATTTT
. . TRBJ2-2 TRBV5-6 CASSSGLTGELFF TGTGCCAGCAGCTCTGGGTTGACCGGGGAGCTGTTTTTT
. . TRBJ2-2 TRBV5-1 CASSLDRGNTGELFF TGCGCCAGCAGCTTGGATAGGGGGAACACCGGGGAGCTGTTTTTT
. TRBD1 TRBJ2-1 TRBV12-5 CASGAGQGDDEQFF TGTGCTAGTGGTGCGGGACAGGGGGACGATGAGCAGTTCTTC
. . TRBJ1-1 TRBV6-1 CASSEQYRDYSSPRGAFF TGTGCCAGCAGCGAACAATACAGGGATTATTCGTCTCCACGCGGGGCTTTCTTT
. TRBD1 TRBJ2-6 TRBV28 CASSLDRPSGANVLTF TGTGCCAGCAGTTTGGACAGGCCCTCTGGGGCCAACGTCCTGACTTTC
. TRBD1 TRBJ1-5 TRBV5-8 CASSPGQGPYQPQHF TGTGCCAGCAGCCCGGGACAGGGACCTTATCAGCCCCAGCATTTT
. . TRBJ1-4 TRBV4-1 CASSRLSRVNEKLFF TGCGCCAGCAGCCGCCTTTCTAGGGTAAATGAAAAACTGTTTTTT
. TRBD1 TRBJ1-2 TRBV27 CATKDRGILSDGYTF TGTGCCACCAAAGACAGGGGGATACTTTCCGATGGCTACACCTTC
. . TRBJ1-2 TRBV5-1 CASSLGRRGGGYTF TGCGCCAGCAGCTTGGGGAGACGGGGAGGTGGCTACACCTTC
few . TRBJ1-1 TRBV5-1 CASSPPRSGTEAFF TGCGCCAGCAGCCCCCCCCGATCGGGAACTGAAGCTTTCTTT
. . TRBJ1-2 TRBV7-9 CASSLMAGQGYGYTF TGTGCCAGCAGCTTAATGGCAGGCCAGGGCTATGGCTACACCTTC
. . TRBJ1-2 TRBV5-4 CASSPGRPYGYTF TGTGCCAGCAGCCCCGGCAGGCCCTATGGCTACACCTTC
. . TRBJ1-2 TRBV6-1 CASSERRGRGYGYTF TGTGCCAGCAGTGAGAGGAGGGGGAGGGGTTATGGCTACACCTTC
once . TRBJ1-2 TRBV28 CASSLSPYGYTF TGTGCCAGCAGTTTATCGCCCTATGGCTACACCTTC
few . TRBJ1-2 TRBV5-5 CASSPWGVNYGYTF TGTGCCAGCAGCCCGTGGGGGGTAAACTATGGCTACACCTTC
. TRBD1 TRBJ1-1 TRBV7-9 CASRSWTGGTEAFF TGTGCCAGCAGATCTTGGACAGGTGGGACTGAAGCTTTCTTT
. TRBD2 TRBJ2-3 TRBV4-2 CASSQGTSGDTQYF TGTGCCAGCAGCCAAGGGACTAGCGGGGATACGCAGTATTTT
once . TRBJ2-7 TRBV6-1 CASRRTHLQGYEQYF TGTGCCAGCAGACGAACACATTTACAGGGCTACGAGCAGTACTTC
. TRBD1 TRBJ2-7 TRBV6-1 CASSRDSVYEQYF TGTGCCAGCAGTAGGGACAGCGTCTACGAGCAGTACTTC
. . TRBJ1-2 TRBV30 CAWSVLGGYTF TGTGCCTGGAGTGTACTGGGTGGCTACACCTTC
. . TRBJ1-2 TRBV7-2 CASSAGHTFYGYTF TGTGCCAGCAGCGCGGGACACACCTTCTATGGCTACACCTTC
. TRBD1 TRBJ1-4 TRBV19 CASTGGDATNEKLFF TGTGCCAGTACAGGGGGAGACGCAACTAATGAAAAACTGTTTTTT
. TRBD2 TRBJ2-7 TRBV5-1 CASSLSGTRGYEQYF TGCGCCAGCAGCTTATCCGGGACTAGAGGCTACGAGCAGTACTTC
. TRBD2 TRBJ2-1 TRBV10-1 CASSELGGSSYNEQFF TGCGCCAGCAGTGAGTTGGGCGGGAGCTCCTACAATGAGCAGTTCTTC
. . TRBJ2-7 TRBV29-1 CSVRDGSSYEQYF TGCAGCGTTCGGGACGGGAGCTCCTACGAGCAGTACTTC
. . TRBJ1-5 TRBV11-1 CASSFNRDQPQHF TGTGCCAGCAGTTTCAACAGGGATCAGCCCCAGCATTTT
. . TRBJ2-2 TRBV7-2 CASSTWTATNTGELFF TGTGCCAGCAGCACCTGGACAGCTACGAACACCGGGGAGCTGTTTTTT
. . TRBJ1-3 TRBV19 CASSLRQPLAGNTIYF TGTGCCAGTAGTTTACGACAGCCCCTCGCTGGAAACACCATATATTTT
once TRBD2 TRBJ2-1 TRBV5-1 CASSLSTSGTYNEQFF TGCGCCAGCAGCTTGTCCACTAGCGGGACATACAATGAGCAGTTCTTC
. . TRBJ2-7 TRBV9 CASSVAPQDEQYF TGTGCCAGCAGCGTAGCTCCCCAGGACGAGCAGTACTTC
. . TRBJ2-3 TRBV5-1 CASSPEGGAGTQYF TGCGCCAGCAGCCCGGAGGGGGGAGCAGGTACGCAGTATTTT
. . TRBJ2-2 TRBV27 CASSNRYTGELFF TGTGCCAGCAGTAACAGATACACCGGGGAGCTGTTTTTT
. . TRBJ2-7 TRBV29-1 CSVGGSSYEQYF TGCAGCGTTGGGGGCAGCTCCTACGAGCAGTACTTC
. . TRBJ1-3 TRBV4-2 CASSQESNRVDTIYF TGTGCCAGCAGCCAAGAATCGAACAGGGTTGACACCATATATTTT
. . TRBJ2-7 TRBV2 CASSVADPLEQYF TGTGCCAGCAGCGTAGCGGACCCCCTCGAGCAGTACTTC
. TRBD2 TRBJ2-5 TRBV5-1 CASSPGTSGQETQYF TGCGCCAGCAGCCCGGGGACTAGCGGCCAAGAGACCCAGTACTTC